This paragraph covers one T cell receptor (beta chain) sequence. Its antigen has not been determined. Per-nucleotide qualities are absent, and no much larger clonotype sits a single base away. The trim is 4 bases for V and 8 bases for J, with a gap of 17 bases between the germline ends. As encoded in the germline V gene, CDR1 is SGHTA while CDR2 is FQGNSA. Taken from cysteine to phenylalanine, the CDR3 has 14 residues. Just CDR3 DNA is preserved here, 42 bases in frame from base 1. TCR beta rearrangements were amplified from genomic DNA isolated from peripheral blood, not from sorted cells or RNA. This record comes from a study of T cell repertoires in aging, cancer and after chemotherapy (dated by TCRdb to the late 2010s). For the wider study: Six donor age groups were covered, ranging from 30 or younger up to 70 or older, and each group contained at least three individuals. Alongside approximately 97 healthy donors serving as a reference group, the cohort included roughly 220 cancer patients, of whom some 90 had hematological cancers and fewer than 140 had solid cancers. To look at immunoaging and at how T cells reconstitute after chemotherapy, the study profiled TCR beta repertoires in peripheral blood from both healthy donors and cancer patients. The full dataset contained roughly 8.8 million TCR reads. In the solid tumor group, the paired samples taken before and after chemotherapy came from brain tumor (glioblastoma) patients given temozolomide-based therapy. Findings and caveats that apply to the study as a whole: The authors noted that the repertoire data do not allow conclusions about immunological memory after chemotherapy. In healthy donors, the drop in TCR diversity with age came mainly from a loss of richness, whereas in cancer patients a loss of evenness also played a part. In both cancer cohorts, median generation probability rose over the chemotherapy interval, which suggests that the repertoire was reconstituted through rebound thymic output. Compared with age-matched healthy donors, untreated patients with either hematological or solid cancers had significantly lower TCR diversity in the blood along with higher clonality.

Multiplex touch-down PCR with a mixed TRB-A/B primer pool was used to amplify rearranged TRB sequences covering the V, D and J segments. Illumina adapters and sample indices were added to the amplicons in two consecutive PCR reactions performed with Phusion HS II polymerase. After gel purification with the NucleoSpin Gel and PCR Clean-up kit, the amplicons were checked using Qubit and an Agilent 2100 Bioanalyzer. Sequencing of the libraries was done on an Illumina MiSeq with paired-end, single-indexed 600-cycle runs. From the authors' description of their analysis: Processing of the TRB sequences was carried out with MiXCR versions 2.12 and 3.0.5. Each unique CDR3 nucleotide sequence counted as one clone, and only productive sequences with at least two reads were retained. The repertoire metrics were Shannon diversity, evenness, clonality (defined as one minus evenness), and alpha-parameterized diversity profiles covering alpha 0 to 5. The IGoR algorithm was used to calculate generation probabilities of clones in the paired pre- and post-chemotherapy samples. TCRdb's own reprocessing of the public reads used fastp at Q25 and MiXCR and kept productive beta chains. Rows matching on CDR3 protein sequence are summarized as one entry with the most common DNA and genes. None of the V and J calls come from the authors' own analysis; TCRdb made them. The sample table records a few thousand distinct CDR3 sequences; approximately 23% of these occur just once. Around 5.5% of the sample rests with the top ten.

This chain is built from TRBV7-2 and TRBJ1-2; TRBD1 is possibly the D segment (5 matching bases). The sample was blood. The sequence came from a human donor with a solid tumor. The CDR3 protein sequence reads: CASSYPSHPGGYTF. In nucleotide form, the sequence is TGTGCCAGCAGCTACCCGTCGCATCCAGGGGGCTACACCTTC. With the rest looked up from the reference TRBV7-2 and TRBJ1-2 genes rather than sequenced, the full variable domain is GAGVSQSPSNKVTEKGKDVELRCDPISGHTALYWYRQSLGQGLEFLIYFQGNSAPDKSGLPSDRFSAERTGGSVSTLTIQRTQQEDSAVYLCASSYPSHPGGYTFGSGTRLTVV.